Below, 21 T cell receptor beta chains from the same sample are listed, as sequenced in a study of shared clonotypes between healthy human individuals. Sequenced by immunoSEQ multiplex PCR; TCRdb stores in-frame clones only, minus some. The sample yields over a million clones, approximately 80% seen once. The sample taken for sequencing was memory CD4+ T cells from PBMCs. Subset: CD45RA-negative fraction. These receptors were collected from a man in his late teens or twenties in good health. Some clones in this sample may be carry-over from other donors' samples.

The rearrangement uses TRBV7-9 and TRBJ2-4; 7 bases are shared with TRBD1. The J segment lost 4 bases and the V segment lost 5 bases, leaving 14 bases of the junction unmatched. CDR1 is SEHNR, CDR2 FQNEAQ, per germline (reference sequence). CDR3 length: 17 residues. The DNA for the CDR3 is TGTGCCAGCAGCGAAAGCGCAGGGGGTGAGGGGAAAAACATTCAGTACTTC. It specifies CASSESAGGEGKNIQYF.

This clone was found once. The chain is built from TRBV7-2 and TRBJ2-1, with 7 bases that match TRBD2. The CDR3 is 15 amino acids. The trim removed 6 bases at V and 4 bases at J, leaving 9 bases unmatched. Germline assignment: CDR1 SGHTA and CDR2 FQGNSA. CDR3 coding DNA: TGTGCCAGCAGAAGGGGCCTAGCGGAGTACAATGAGCAGTTCTTC. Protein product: CASRRGLAEYNEQFF.

CDR3: CASSERVKGLYQETQYF. For the CDR3, the DNA is TGTGCCAGCAGTGAAAGAGTGAAGGGATTGTACCAAGAGACCCAGTACTTC. The genes are TRBV2 and TRBJ2-5; D is ambiguous. Trimming took off 2 bases at V and 0 bases at J, with 16 bases between the two ends. The CDR3 runs to 17 residues. Germline-derived CDR1 and CDR2 are SNHLY and FYNNEI.

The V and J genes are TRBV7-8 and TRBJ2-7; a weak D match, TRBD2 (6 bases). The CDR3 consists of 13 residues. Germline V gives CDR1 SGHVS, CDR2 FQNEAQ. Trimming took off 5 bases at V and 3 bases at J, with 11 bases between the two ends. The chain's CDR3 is CASSAGRNYEQYF. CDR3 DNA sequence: TGTGCCAGCAGCGCGGGACGGAACTACGAGCAGTACTTC.

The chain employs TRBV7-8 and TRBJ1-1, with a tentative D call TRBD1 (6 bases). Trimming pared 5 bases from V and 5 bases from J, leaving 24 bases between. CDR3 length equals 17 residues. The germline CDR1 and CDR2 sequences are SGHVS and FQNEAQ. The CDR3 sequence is CASSGRMGGGAGTEAFF. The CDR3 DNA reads TGTGCCAGCAGCGGGCGAATGGGGGGCGGTGCGGGGACTGAAGCTTTCTTT.

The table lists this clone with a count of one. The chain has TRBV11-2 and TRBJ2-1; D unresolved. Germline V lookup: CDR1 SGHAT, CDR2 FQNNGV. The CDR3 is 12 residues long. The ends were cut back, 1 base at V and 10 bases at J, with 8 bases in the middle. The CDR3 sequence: CASSLGPREQFF. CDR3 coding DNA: TGTGCCAGCAGCTTAGGCCCCCGGGAGCAGTTCTTC.

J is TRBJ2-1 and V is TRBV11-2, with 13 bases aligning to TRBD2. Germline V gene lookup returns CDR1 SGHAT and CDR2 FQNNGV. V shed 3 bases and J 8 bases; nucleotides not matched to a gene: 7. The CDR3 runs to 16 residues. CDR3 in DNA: TGTGCCAGCAGCTTCTCCACTAGCGGGAGGGCCTATGAGCAGTTCTTC. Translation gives CASSFSTSGRAYEQFF.

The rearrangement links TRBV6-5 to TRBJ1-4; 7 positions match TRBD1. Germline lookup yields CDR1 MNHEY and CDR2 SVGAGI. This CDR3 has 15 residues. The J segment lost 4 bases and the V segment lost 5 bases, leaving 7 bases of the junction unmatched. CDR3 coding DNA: TGTGCCAGCAGTCGCACAGGGGCTGTTAATGAAAAACTGTTTTTT. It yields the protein CASSRTGAVNEKLFF.

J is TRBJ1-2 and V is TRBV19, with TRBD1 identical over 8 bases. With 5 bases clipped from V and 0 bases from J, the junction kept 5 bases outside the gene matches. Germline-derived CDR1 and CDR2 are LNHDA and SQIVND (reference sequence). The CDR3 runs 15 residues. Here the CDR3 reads CASSGQGASNYGYTF. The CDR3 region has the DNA TGTGCCAGTAGTGGACAGGGAGCTTCTAACTATGGCTACACCTTC.

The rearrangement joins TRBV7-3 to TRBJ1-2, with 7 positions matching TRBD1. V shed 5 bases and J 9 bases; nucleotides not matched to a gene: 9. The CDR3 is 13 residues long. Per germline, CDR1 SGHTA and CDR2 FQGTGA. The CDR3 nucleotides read TGTGCCAGCAGCCGTACACAGGGGACGAGCTACACCTTC. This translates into CASSRTQGTSYTF.

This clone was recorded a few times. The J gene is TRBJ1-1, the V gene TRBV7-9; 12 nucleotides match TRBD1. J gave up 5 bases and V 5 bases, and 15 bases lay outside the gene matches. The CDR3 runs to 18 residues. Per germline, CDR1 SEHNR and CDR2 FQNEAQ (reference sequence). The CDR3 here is CASSHTVRDRGRGTEAFF. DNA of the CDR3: TGTGCCAGCAGCCACACGGTCCGGGACAGGGGGCGCGGGACTGAAGCTTTCTTT.

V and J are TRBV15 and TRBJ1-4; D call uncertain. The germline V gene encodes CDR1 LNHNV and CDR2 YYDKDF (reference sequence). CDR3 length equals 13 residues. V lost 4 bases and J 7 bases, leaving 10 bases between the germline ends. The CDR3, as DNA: TGTGCCACCAGCAAGGCTCCCAGTGAAAAACTGTTTTTT. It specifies CATSKAPSEKLFF.

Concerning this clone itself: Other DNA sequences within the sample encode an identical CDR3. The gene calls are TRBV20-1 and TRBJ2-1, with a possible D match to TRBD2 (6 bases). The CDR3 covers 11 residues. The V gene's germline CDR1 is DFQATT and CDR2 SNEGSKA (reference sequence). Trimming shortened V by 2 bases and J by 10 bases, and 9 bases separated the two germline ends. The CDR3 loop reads CSARWLAEQFF. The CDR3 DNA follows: TGCAGTGCTAGATGGCTAGCGGAGCAGTTCTTC.

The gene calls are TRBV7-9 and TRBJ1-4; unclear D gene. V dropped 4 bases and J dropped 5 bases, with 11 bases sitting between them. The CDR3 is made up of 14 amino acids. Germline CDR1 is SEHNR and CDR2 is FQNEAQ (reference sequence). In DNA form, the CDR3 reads TGTGCCAGCAGCTCCCAAACAGTGAATGAAAAACTGTTTTTT. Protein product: CASSSQTVNEKLFF.

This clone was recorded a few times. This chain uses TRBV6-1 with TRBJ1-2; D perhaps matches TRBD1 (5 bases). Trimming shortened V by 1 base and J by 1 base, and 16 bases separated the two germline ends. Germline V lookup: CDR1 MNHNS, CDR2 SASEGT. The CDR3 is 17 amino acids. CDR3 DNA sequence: TGTGCCAGCAGTGAAGACTATTGGGGCAGGGATAACTATGGCTACACCTTC. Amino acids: CASSEDYWGRDNYGYTF.

CDR3 sequence (DNA): TGTGTTGTGGGGGCCCTTGACACCATATATTTT. It yields the protein CVVGALDTIYF. The chain links TRBV28 to TRBJ1-3; D is perhaps TRBD1 (6 bases). This CDR3 is built from 11 residues. CDR1 and CDR2 (germline): MDHEN, SYDVKM.

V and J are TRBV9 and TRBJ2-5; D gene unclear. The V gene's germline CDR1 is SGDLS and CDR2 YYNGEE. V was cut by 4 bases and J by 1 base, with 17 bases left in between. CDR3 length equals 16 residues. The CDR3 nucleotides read TGTGCCAGCAGCCCTAGTGGGTACACCTTCCAAGAGACCCAGTACTTC. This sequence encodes CASSPSGYTFQETQYF.

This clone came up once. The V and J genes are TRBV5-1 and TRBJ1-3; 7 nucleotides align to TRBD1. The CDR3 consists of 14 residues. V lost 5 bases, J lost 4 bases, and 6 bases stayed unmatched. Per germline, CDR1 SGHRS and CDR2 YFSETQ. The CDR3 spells CASRLTGFGNTIYF. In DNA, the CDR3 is TGCGCCAGCAGGCTGACAGGGTTCGGAAACACCATATATTTT. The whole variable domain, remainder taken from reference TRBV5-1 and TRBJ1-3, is KAGVTQTPRYLIKTRGQQVTLSCSPISGHRSVSWYQQTPGQGLQFLFEYFSETQRNKGNFPGRFSGRQFSNSRSEMNVSTLELGDSALYLCASRLTGFGNTIYFGEGSWLTVV.

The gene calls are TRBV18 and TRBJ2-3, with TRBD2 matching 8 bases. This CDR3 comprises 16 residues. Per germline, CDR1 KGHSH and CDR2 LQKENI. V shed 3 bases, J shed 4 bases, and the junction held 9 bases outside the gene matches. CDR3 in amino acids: CASSPRTSSFSDTQYF. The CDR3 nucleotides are TGTGCCAGCTCACCGCGGACTAGCTCTTTCTCAGATACGCAGTATTTT.

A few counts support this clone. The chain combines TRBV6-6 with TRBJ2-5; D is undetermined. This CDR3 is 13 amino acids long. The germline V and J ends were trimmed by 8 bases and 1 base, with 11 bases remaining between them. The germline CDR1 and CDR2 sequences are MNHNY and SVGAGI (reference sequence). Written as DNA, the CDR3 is TGTGCCAGCTCCCTGGGTCCCCAAGAGACCCAGTACTTC. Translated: CASSLGPQETQYF.

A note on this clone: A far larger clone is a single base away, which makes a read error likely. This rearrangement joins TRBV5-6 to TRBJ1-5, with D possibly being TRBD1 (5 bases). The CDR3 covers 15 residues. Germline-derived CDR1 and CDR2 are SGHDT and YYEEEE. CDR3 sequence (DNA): TGTGCCAGCAGCTTTTGGGGCAGGAGCAATCAGCTCCAGCATTTT. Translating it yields CASSFWGRSNQLQHF.